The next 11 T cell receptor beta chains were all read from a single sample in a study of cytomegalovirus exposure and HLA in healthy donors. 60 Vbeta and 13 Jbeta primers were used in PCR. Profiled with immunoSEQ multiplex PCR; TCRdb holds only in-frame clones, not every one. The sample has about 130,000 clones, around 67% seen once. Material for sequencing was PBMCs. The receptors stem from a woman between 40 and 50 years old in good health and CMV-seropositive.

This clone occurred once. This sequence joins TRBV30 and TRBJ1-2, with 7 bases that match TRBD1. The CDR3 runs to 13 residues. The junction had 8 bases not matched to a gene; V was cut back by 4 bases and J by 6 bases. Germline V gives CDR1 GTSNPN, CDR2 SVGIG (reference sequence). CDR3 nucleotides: TGTGCCTGGATGAGGGACAGATCCGATGGCTACACCTTC. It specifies CAWMRDRSDGYTF.

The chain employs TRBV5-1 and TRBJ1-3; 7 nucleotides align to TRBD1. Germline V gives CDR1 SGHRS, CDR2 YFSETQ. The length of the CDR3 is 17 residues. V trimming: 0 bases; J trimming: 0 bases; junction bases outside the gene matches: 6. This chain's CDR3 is CASSLGTGHLSGNTIYF. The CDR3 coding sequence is TGCGCCAGCAGCTTGGGGACAGGCCATCTCTCTGGAAACACCATATATTTT. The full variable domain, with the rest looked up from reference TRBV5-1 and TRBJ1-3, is KAGVTQTPRYLIKTRGQQVTLSCSPISGHRSVSWYQQTPGQGLQFLFEYFSETQRNKGNFPGRFSGRQFSNSRSEMNVSTLELGDSALYLCASSLGTGHLSGNTIYFGEGSWLTVV.

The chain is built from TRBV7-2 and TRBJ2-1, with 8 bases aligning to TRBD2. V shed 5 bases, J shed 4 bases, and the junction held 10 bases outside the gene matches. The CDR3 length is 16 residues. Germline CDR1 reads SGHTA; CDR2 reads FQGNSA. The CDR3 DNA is TGTGCCAGCAGCCCGGGGGGGCTAACTACTTACAATGAGCAGTTCTTC. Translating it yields CASSPGGLTTYNEQFF.

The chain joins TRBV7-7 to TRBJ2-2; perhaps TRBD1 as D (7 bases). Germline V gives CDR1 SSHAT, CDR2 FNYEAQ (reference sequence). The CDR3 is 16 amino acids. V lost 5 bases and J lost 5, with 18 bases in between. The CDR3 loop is CASSPYRGSGTGELFF. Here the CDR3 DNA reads TGTGCCAGCAGCCCATACAGGGGAAGCGGGACCGGGGAGCTGTTTTTT.

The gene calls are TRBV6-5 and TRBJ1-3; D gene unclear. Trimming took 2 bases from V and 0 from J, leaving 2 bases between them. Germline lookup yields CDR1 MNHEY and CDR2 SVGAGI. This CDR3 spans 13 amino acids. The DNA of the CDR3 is TGTGCCAGCAGTTACCTCTCTGGAAACACCATATATTTT. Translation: CASSYLSGNTIYF.

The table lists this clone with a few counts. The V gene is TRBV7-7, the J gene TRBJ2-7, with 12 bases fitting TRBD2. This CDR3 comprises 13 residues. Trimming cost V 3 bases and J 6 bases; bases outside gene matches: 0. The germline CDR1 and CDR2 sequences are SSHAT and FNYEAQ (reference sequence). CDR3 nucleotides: TGTGCCAGCAGCTTGGGACTAGCGGGCGAGCAGTACTTC. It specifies CASSLGLAGEQYF.

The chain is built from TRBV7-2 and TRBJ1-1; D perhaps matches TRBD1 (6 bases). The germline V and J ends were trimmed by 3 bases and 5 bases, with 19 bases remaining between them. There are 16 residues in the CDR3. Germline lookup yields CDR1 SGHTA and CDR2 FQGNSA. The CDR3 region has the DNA TGTGCCAGCAGCTTGTCCCAGGCGAGGGGGGGGACTGAAGCTTTCTTT. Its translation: CASSLSQARGGTEAFF.

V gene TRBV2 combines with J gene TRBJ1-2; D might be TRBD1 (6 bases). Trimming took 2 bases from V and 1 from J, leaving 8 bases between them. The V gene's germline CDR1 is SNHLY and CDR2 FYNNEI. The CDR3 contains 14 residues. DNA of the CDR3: TGTGCCAGCAGTGAACAGGGGATTAACTATGGCTACACCTTC. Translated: CASSEQGINYGYTF. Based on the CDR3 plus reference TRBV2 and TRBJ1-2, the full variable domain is EPEVTQTPSHQVTQMGQEVILRCVPISNHLYFYWYRQILGQKVEFLVSFYNNEISEKSEIFDDQFSVERPDGSNFTLKIRSTKLEDSAMYFCASSEQGINYGYTFGSGTRLTVV.

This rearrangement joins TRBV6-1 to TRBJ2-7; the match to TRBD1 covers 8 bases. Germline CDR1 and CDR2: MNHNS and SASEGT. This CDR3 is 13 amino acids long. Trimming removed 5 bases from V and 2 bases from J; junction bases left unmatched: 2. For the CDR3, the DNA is TGTGCCAGCAGTAGGGACAGGACCTACGAGCAGTACTTC. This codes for CASSRDRTYEQYF.

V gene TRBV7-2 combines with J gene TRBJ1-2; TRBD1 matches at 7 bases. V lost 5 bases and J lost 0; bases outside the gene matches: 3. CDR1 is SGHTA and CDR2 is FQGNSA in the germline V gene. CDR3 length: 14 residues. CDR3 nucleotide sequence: TGTGCCAGCAGCCCGACAGGGACTAACTATGGCTACACCTTC. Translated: CASSPTGTNYGYTF.

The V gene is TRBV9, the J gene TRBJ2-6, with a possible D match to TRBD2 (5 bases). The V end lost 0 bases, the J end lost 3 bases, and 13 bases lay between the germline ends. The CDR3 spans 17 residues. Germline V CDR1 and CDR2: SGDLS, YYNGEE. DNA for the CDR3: TGTGCCAGCAGCGTAGGTCGTTTGAGGGATGGGGCCAACGTCCTGACTTTC. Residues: CASSVGRLRDGANVLTF.